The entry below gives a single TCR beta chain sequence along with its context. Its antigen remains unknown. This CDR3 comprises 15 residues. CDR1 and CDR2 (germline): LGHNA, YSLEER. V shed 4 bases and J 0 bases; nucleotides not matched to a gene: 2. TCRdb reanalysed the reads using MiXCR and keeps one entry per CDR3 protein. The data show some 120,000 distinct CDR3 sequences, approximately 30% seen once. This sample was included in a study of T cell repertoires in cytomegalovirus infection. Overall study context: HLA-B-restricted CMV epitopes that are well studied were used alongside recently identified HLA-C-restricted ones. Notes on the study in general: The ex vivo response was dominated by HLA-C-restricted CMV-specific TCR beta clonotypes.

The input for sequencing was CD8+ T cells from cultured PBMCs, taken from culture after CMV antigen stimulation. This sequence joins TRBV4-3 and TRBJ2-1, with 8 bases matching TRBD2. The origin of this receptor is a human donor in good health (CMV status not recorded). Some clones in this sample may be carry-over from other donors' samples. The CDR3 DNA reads TGCGCCAGCAGCCCGACTAGCGACTCCTACAATGAGCAGTTCTTC. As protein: CASSPTSDSYNEQFF.